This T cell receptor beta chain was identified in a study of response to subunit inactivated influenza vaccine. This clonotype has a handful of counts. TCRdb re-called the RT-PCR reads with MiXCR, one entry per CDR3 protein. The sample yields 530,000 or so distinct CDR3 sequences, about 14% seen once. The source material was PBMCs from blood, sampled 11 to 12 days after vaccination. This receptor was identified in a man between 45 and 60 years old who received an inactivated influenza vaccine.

Written as DNA, the CDR3 is TGTGCCAGCAGCTTAAACAGGGGGGCTACTAATGAAAAACTGTTTTTT. Translated: CASSLNRGATNEKLFF. The rearrangement joins TRBV7-2 to TRBJ1-4; 8 bases align to TRBD1. Trimming removed 2 bases from V and 2 bases from J; junction bases left unmatched: 4. The CDR3 runs 16 residues. Germline V gene sequence: CDR1 SGHTA, CDR2 FQGNSA.